One and the same sample provided the 32 T cell receptor beta chains below, sequenced in a study of blood T cell repertoires in COVID-19. Data came from immunoSEQ multiplex PCR; TCRdb stores just in-frame clones and leaves some out. The table records fewer than 130,000 clones, 85% to 90% of them present only once. The sample was peripheral blood. The receptors stem from a woman aged 80 or over with acute or convalescent COVID-19.

V is TRBV10-3 and J is TRBJ2-1, with D hard to call. V gave up 4 bases and J gave up 5 bases, with 3 bases separating them. Germline V gene sequence: CDR1 ENHRY, CDR2 SYGVKD. This CDR3 region has 11 residues. This chain's CDR3 is CAISADNEQFF. CDR3 nucleotide sequence: TGTGCCATCAGTGCTGACAATGAGCAGTTCTTC.

V is TRBV7-7 and J is TRBJ2-1; D gene ambiguous. Germline CDR1 reads SSHAT; CDR2 reads FNYEAQ (reference sequence). The CDR3 extends over 11 amino acids. V lost 5 bases to trimming and J lost 7 bases, with 6 bases between them. The CDR3 DNA sequence: TGTGCCAGCAGCCGCACTAATGAGCAGTTCTTC. Its protein product is CASSRTNEQFF.

This clone appeared a single time. The CDR3 nucleotides read TGTGCCAGCAGTAGGGGGACAGTCAGCACAGATACGCAGTATTTT. It translates to CASSRGTVSTDTQYF. V and J are TRBV3-1 (or the pseudogene TRBV3-2) and TRBJ2-3; TRBD1 matches at 7 bases. V shed 6 bases and J 0 bases; nucleotides not matched to a gene: 6. Looked up from germline, CDR1 is LGHDT and CDR2 is YNNKEL (reference sequence). The CDR3 extends over 15 amino acids.

The chain links TRBV20-1 to TRBJ1-4; 8 bases map to TRBD1. Trimming at V came to 3 bases and at J to 5 bases, leaving 8 bases not matched to a gene. The CDR3 extends over 15 amino acids. The germline CDR1 and CDR2 sequences are DFQATT and SNEGSKA (reference sequence). This chain's CDR3 is CSASATGGSNEKLFF. CDR3 bases: TGCAGTGCTAGTGCAACAGGGGGTTCGAATGAAAAACTGTTTTTT.

The chain recombines TRBV6-5 with TRBJ1-4, with TRBD1 matching 7 bases. The length of the CDR3 is 15 residues. From germline, CDR1 is MNHEY and CDR2 SVGAGI. The J segment lost 3 bases and the V segment lost 6 bases, leaving 7 bases of the junction unmatched. CDR3 nucleotides: TGTGCCAGCAGCGGACCGGGACAGTCTAATGAAAAACTGTTTTTT. Encoded protein: CASSGPGQSNEKLFF.

CDR3 nucleotides: TGCGCCAGCAGCCAAGAACTGGCCGGGAACTACGAGCAGTACTTC. It codes for CASSQELAGNYEQYF. The chain has TRBV4-3 and TRBJ2-7; maybe TRBD2 (5 bases). The germline CDR1 and CDR2 sequences are LGHNA and YSLEER. CDR3 length equals 15 residues. The V end was cut by 0 bases, the J end by 3 bases, with 12 bases between.

The chain's CDR3 is CASSIVLSGVGYTF. For the CDR3, the DNA is TGTGCCAGTAGTATCGTCCTTTCCGGGGTAGGCTACACCTTC. The rearrangement links TRBV19 to TRBJ1-2; D remains ambiguous. CDR1 is LNHDA and CDR2 is SQIVND in the germline V gene (reference sequence). The CDR3 runs 14 residues. With 3 bases removed from V and 8 bases from J, the gap between germline ends came to 16 bases.

This chain uses TRBV7-2 with TRBJ2-5, with a possible D match to TRBD2 (6 bases). The germline V and J ends were trimmed by 3 bases and 5 bases, with 10 bases remaining between them. The CDR3 is 13 residues long. Germline V gene data show CDR1 as SGHTA and CDR2 as FQGNSA. The CDR3: CASSLGGTETQYF. The CDR3 DNA reads TGTGCCAGCAGCTTGGGCGGGACGGAGACCCAGTACTTC.

The V gene is TRBV4-1, the J gene TRBJ1-5; D unresolved. Deletions cut 3 bases from V and 5 bases from J, with 14 bases between. The CDR3 is 15 amino acids. Per the germline V gene, CDR1 is MGHRA and CDR2 is YSYEKL. Here the CDR3 reads CASSHATYVDQPQHF. As DNA, the CDR3 is TGCGCCAGCAGCCATGCTACTTATGTCGATCAGCCCCAGCATTTT.

The chain carries TRBV27 and TRBJ2-1, with D uncertain. Per the germline V gene, CDR1 is MNHEY and CDR2 is SMNVEV (reference sequence). CDR3 length: 11 residues. Trimming stripped 8 bases from V and 2 bases from J, with 4 bases between. CDR3 amino acids: CASGPYNEQFF. For the CDR3, the DNA is TGTGCCAGCGGGCCCTACAATGAGCAGTTCTTC.

The V and J genes are TRBV7-2 and TRBJ2-3; tentative D call: TRBD2 (7 bases). The germline V and J ends were trimmed by 5 bases and 6 bases, with 18 bases remaining between them. The length of the CDR3 is 15 residues. CDR1 is SGHTA, CDR2 FQGNSA, per germline. The CDR3 is CASSPGGQRADTQYF. In DNA, the CDR3 is TGTGCCAGCAGCCCGGGGGGCCAAAGGGCGGATACGCAGTATTTT.

The rearrangement joins TRBV3-1 (or the pseudogene TRBV3-2) to TRBJ1-5, with TRBD1 matching over 8 bases. The CDR3 contains 16 residues. The V and J ends lost 0 bases and 2 bases, in that order; junction bases with no gene match: 3. Germline-derived CDR1 and CDR2 are LGHDT and YNNKEL (reference sequence). This CDR3 reads CASSQDRGQGNQPQHF. CDR3 in DNA: TGTGCCAGCAGCCAAGACAGGGGACAGGGCAATCAGCCCCAGCATTTT.

This clone turned up a few times. V is TRBV21-1 and J is TRBJ1-1. TRBV21-1 is a pseudogene segment. There are 13 residues in the CDR3. The CDR3 is CASSKEEGRRAFF. CDR3 nucleotides: TGTGCCAGCAGCAAAGAGGAGGGTAGGAGGGCTTTCTTT.

The J gene is TRBJ1-6, the V gene TRBV7-9, with D maybe TRBD1 (5 bases). Germline V gene lookup returns CDR1 SEHNR and CDR2 FQNEAQ (reference sequence). V was trimmed by 5 bases and J by 0 bases, leaving 5 bases between them. This CDR3 spans 14 amino acids. Here the CDR3 reads CASSDSSYNSPLHF. CDR3 nucleotides: TGTGCCAGCAGCGACAGCTCCTATAATTCACCCCTCCACTTT. Complete variable domain (other parts from reference TRBV7-9 and TRBJ1-6): DTGVSQNPRHKITKRGQNVTFRCDPISEHNRLYWYRQTLGQGPEFLTYFQNEAQLEKSRLLSDRFSAERPKGSFSTLEIQRTEQGDSAMYLCASSDSSYNSPLHFGNGTRLTVT.

The chain combines TRBV3-1 (or the pseudogene TRBV3-2) with TRBJ2-2; maybe TRBD1 (6 bases). The CDR3 is 16 amino acids. Germline lookup yields CDR1 LGHDT and CDR2 YNNKEL (reference sequence). V shed 1 base and J shed 6 bases, with 15 bases lying between them. In nucleotides, the CDR3 is TGTGCCAGCAGCCAAGTGCGATTACAGGGTCCCGGGGAGCTGTTTTTT. This encodes CASSQVRLQGPGELFF.

The chain couples TRBV10-3 to TRBJ1-1, with D perhaps matching TRBD1 (5 bases). The V gene lost 3 bases and the J gene lost 2 bases, with 13 bases spanning the gap. The CDR3 runs 15 residues. Per germline, CDR1 ENHRY and CDR2 SYGVKD. The CDR3 DNA reads TGTGCCATCAGTGAAGGTTGGCAGGGCAACACTGAAGCTTTCTTT. Translation: CAISEGWQGNTEAFF.

In regard to this clone: Its ends do not fully match the called genes, so a read error is possible. V and J are TRBV2 and TRBJ2-7; no clear D. Per germline, CDR1 SNHLY and CDR2 FYNNEI. This CDR3 is built from 11 residues. CDR3 in amino acids: CASSEGSRYRF. The CDR3 DNA follows: TGTGCCAGCAGTGAAGGGAGTCGGTACCGATTC.

The chain uses TRBV6-5 and TRBJ2-5; 7 nucleotides line up with TRBD1. Trimming removed 6 bases from V and 7 bases from J; junction bases left unmatched: 14. This CDR3 region has 15 residues. Per the germline V gene, CDR1 is MNHEY and CDR2 is SVGAGI. CDR3 DNA: TGTGCCAGCAGCCAAACAGGGGATGCCCTCGGGACCCAGTACTTC. Translation gives CASSQTGDALGTQYF.

The J gene is TRBJ1-6, the V gene TRBV18, with D uncertain. Germline loops: CDR1 KGHSH, CDR2 LQKENI. V lost 3 bases and J lost 9, with 9 bases in between. This CDR3 is 13 amino acids long. The CDR3 region has the DNA TGTGCCAGCTCACCGCTACCGGGTTCACCCCTCCACTTT. Its translation is CASSPLPGSPLHF. The full variable domain, its missing parts supplied by reference TRBV18 and TRBJ1-6, is NAGVMQNPRHLVRRRGQEARLRCSPMKGHSHVYWYRQLPEEGLKFMVYLQKENIIDESGMPKERFSAEFPKEGPSILRIQQVVRGDSAAYFCASSPLPGSPLHFGNGTRLTVT.

The V call is TRBV9, the J call TRBJ2-7; 8 bases match TRBD1. Germline V gene sequence: CDR1 SGDLS, CDR2 YYNGEE. Losses at the gene ends were 4 bases for V and 7 bases for J; bases not matched to a gene: 7. The CDR3 extends over 13 amino acids. The chain's CDR3 is CASSIGTGYEQYF. CDR3 DNA: TGTGCCAGCAGCATTGGGACAGGCTATGAGCAGTACTTC.

V and J are TRBV9 and TRBJ1-1; unclear D gene. The CDR3 consists of 14 residues. Trimming removed 3 bases from V and 4 bases from J, with 13 bases in between. Looked up from germline, CDR1 is SGDLS and CDR2 is YYNGEE. The CDR3 reads CASSGGPWSTEAFF. The CDR3 nucleotides are TGTGCCAGCAGCGGAGGGCCCTGGAGCACTGAAGCTTTCTTT.

V and J are TRBV19 and TRBJ2-1; 15 nucleotides match TRBD2. Germline loops: CDR1 LNHDA, CDR2 SQIVND (reference sequence). V dropped 5 bases and J dropped 12; count of bases not matched to a gene: 8. This CDR3 contains 15 residues. CDR3 amino acids: CASSLGTSGGPRQFF. The CDR3 DNA is TGTGCCAGTAGTTTGGGGACTAGCGGGGGGCCTCGGCAGTTCTTC.

J is TRBJ1-6 and V is TRBV6-5; no firm D call. Between the trimmed V and J ends, which lost 7 bases and 0 bases, there was a span of 7 bases. The CDR3 length is 14 residues. CDR1 is MNHEY and CDR2 is SVGAGI in the germline V gene. Here the CDR3 DNA reads TGTGCCAGCACCCGGGACTCCTATAATTCACCCCTCCACTTT. It translates to CASTRDSYNSPLHF.

This rearrangement joins TRBV10-1 to TRBJ2-5; 10 bases agree with TRBD1. Germline values: CDR1 WNHNN, CDR2 SYGVQD (reference sequence). J was trimmed by 2 bases and V by 0 bases; bases with no gene match: 6. The CDR3 is 17 residues long. CDR3: CASSESRDRGRQETQYF. CDR3 DNA sequence: TGCGCCAGCAGTGAGTCCCGGGACAGGGGACGACAAGAGACCCAGTACTTC.

The chain combines TRBV7-6 with TRBJ2-3; 10 bases map to TRBD1. The junction had 7 bases not matched to a gene; V was cut back by 5 bases and J by 5 bases. This CDR3 is built from 15 residues. The germline V gene has CDR1 SGHVS and CDR2 FNYEAQ. This CDR3 is CASSDGQGVVDTQYF. The DNA for the CDR3 is TGTGCCAGCAGCGATGGACAGGGGGTAGTAGATACGCAGTATTTT. The entire variable domain, with the rest obtained from reference TRBV7-6 and TRBJ2-3, is as follows: GAGVSQSPRYKVTKRGQDVALRCDPISGHVSLYWYRQALGQGPEFLTYFNYEAQQDKSGLPNDRFSAERPEGSISTLTIQRTEQRDSAMYRCASSDGQGVVDTQYFGPGTRLTVL.

The J gene is TRBJ2-3, the V gene TRBV9; 7 bases are shared with TRBD1. Trimming took 2 bases from V and 5 from J; bases not matched to a gene: 11. CDR1 is SGDLS and CDR2 is YYNGEE in the germline V gene. This CDR3 has 16 amino acids. This CDR3 is CASSVRQGSFGDTQYF. The CDR3 bases are TGTGCCAGCAGCGTCCGACAGGGTTCATTTGGAGATACGCAGTATTTT.

The gene calls are TRBV5-4 and TRBJ2-1; TRBD2 matches 15 bases. Trimming took 0 bases from V and 4 from J; bases not matched to a gene: 8. Per the germline V gene, CDR1 is SGHNT and CDR2 is YYREEE (reference sequence). This CDR3 has 19 residues. CDR3 sequence reads: CASSLGTSGGVPRYNEQFF. The CDR3 nucleotides read TGTGCCAGCAGCTTGGGGACTAGCGGGGGGGTACCTCGATACAATGAGCAGTTCTTC. Full variable domain (rest looked up from reference TRBV5-4 and TRBJ2-1): ETGVTQSPTHLIKTRGQQVTLRCSSQSGHNTVSWYQQALGQGPQFIFQYYREEENGRGNFPPRFSGLQFPNYSSELNVNALELDDSALYLCASSLGTSGGVPRYNEQFFGPGTRLTVL.

The chain couples TRBV6-5 to TRBJ1-2; TRBD1 aligns across 8 bases. Germline CDR1 reads MNHEY; CDR2 reads SVGAGI. V lost 0 bases, J lost 8 bases, and 5 bases stayed unmatched. The CDR3 runs 14 residues. The CDR3 loop reads CASSYSGRGQGYTF. Written as DNA, the CDR3 is TGTGCCAGCAGTTACTCGGGCAGGGGGCAAGGCTACACCTTC.

The chain combines TRBV2 with TRBJ2-2; 8 bases map to TRBD1. J was trimmed by 5 bases and V by 6 bases; bases with no gene match: 5. Per the germline V gene, CDR1 is SNHLY and CDR2 is FYNNEI. This CDR3 has 14 residues. CDR3 residues: CASSRTGRTGELFF. The CDR3 region has the DNA TGTGCCAGCAGCCGGACAGGGCGGACCGGGGAGCTGTTTTTT. The full variable domain, with the rest looked up from reference TRBV2 and TRBJ2-2, is EPEVTQTPSHQVTQMGQEVILRCVPISNHLYFYWYRQILGQKVEFLVSFYNNEISEKSEIFDDQFSVERPDGSNFTLKIRSTKLEDSAMYFCASSRTGRTGELFFGEGSRLTVL.

V is TRBV5-4 and J is TRBJ2-2; TRBD2 matches 11 bases. This CDR3 is built from 16 residues. Trimming took 3 bases from V and 5 from J; bases not matched to a gene: 6. Germline V gene sequence: CDR1 SGHNT, CDR2 YYREEE (reference sequence). The CDR3 here is CASSSQTSGRTGELFF. The CDR3 coding sequence is TGTGCCAGCAGCTCACAAACTAGCGGGAGAACCGGGGAGCTGTTTTTT.

The chain uses TRBV4-1 and TRBJ2-2; weak D call: TRBD1 (8 bases). Germline assignment: CDR1 MGHRA and CDR2 YSYEKL. The CDR3 runs to 16 residues. The germline V and J ends were trimmed by 6 bases and 3 bases, with 17 bases remaining between them. CDR3 nucleotide sequence: TGCGCCAGCAGACCATTACAGGGGGGGGACACCGGGGAGCTGTTTTTT. This sequence encodes CASRPLQGGDTGELFF.

The chain carries TRBV7-8 and TRBJ2-1, with TRBD2 identical over 8 bases. The germline V gene encodes CDR1 SGHVS and CDR2 FQNEAQ. V dropped 3 bases and J dropped 9; count of bases not matched to a gene: 7. There are 14 residues in the CDR3. Here the CDR3 DNA reads TGTGCCAGCAGCTTGCTGGCGGGGGGTGGTGAGCAGTTCTTC. Encoded protein: CASSLLAGGGEQFF. Full variable domain (outside the CDR3, taken from reference TRBV7-8 and TRBJ2-1): GAGVSQSPRYKVAKRGQDVALRCDPISGHVSLFWYQQALGQGPEFLTYFQNEAQLDKSGLPSDRFFAERPEGSVSTLKIQRTQQEDSAVYLCASSLLAGGGEQFFGPGTRLTVL.